The TCR beta chain described here comes from a study of T-cell memory formation after mild COVID-19. Across the study: Clustering of TCRs was largely donor specific.

Germline V lookup: CDR1 SGDLS, CDR2 YYNGEE. This CDR3 region has 13 residues. V was pared by 4 bases and J by 6 bases, with 14 bases between. Study findings and constraints: There were some responding clones in pre-infection memory, which suggested that cross-reactive memory had joined. Day 37-peaking second-wave clones had unconfirmed SARS-CoV-2 specificity.

In TCRdb, the 5' RACE reads were re-called with MiXCR into one record per CDR3 protein. The sample has 100,000 to 140,000 distinct CDR3 sequences; around 14% are singletons. Concerning this clonotype: The target antigen is unknown.

The rearrangement joins TRBV9 to TRBJ2-7, with a tentative D call TRBD1 (5 bases). The TCR originated in a man younger than 35 who had mild COVID-19 (a few samples of this study predate the infection). Cell type and time point are not known. Sequencing input: PBMCs or a T cell subset sorted from them (not recorded which). This chain's CDR3 is CASSRTPPGEQYF. DNA for the CDR3: TGTGCCAGCAGCCGGACACCCCCCGGCGAGCAGTACTTC.